The 6 T cell receptor beta chains reported below all come from one sample, sequenced in a study of neurological immune-mediated disorders. TCRdb itself ran the 5' RACE reads through MiXCR, one entry per CDR3 protein. The sample consists of fewer than 40,000 distinct CDR3 sequences, 5.5% to 7% of them appearing once. The source material was CD4+ T cells from blood. The receptors come from a woman in her 50s in good health.

This clonotype was counted at least ten times. An end of the junction does not agree with germline; a read error may underlie this. This chain links TRBV19 with TRBJ2-1; D tentatively reads TRBD1 or TRBD2 (5 bases each). CDR3 length equals 15 residues. The germline V gene encodes CDR1 LNHDA and CDR2 SQIVND (reference sequence). CDR3 loop: CASTPTWGTYNEQFF. The CDR3 DNA reads as TGTGCTAGTACCCCAACCTGGGGGACCTACAATGAGCAGTTCTTC.

In this sample, this clonotype turned up many times. This sequence joins TRBV12-3 or TRBV12-4 and TRBJ1-4; tentatively, D is TRBD1 (6 bases). The V gene lost 5 bases and the J gene lost 7 bases, with 17 bases spanning the gap. The CDR3 is 15 residues long. The CDR3 DNA reads as TGTGCCAGCAGTGGGGATGGGGGGGCTCGTGAAAAACTGTTTTTT. As protein: CASSGDGGAREKLFF.

This clonotype was observed many times. The chain joins TRBV5-1 to TRBJ2-6, with 7 bases aligning to TRBD1. The J segment lost 4 bases and the V segment lost 7 bases, leaving 17 bases of the junction unmatched. The CDR3 runs to 18 residues. Germline V CDR1 and CDR2: SGHRS, YFSETQ. Here the CDR3 reads CASSVTGLGALGANVLTF. CDR3 in DNA: TGCGCCAGCTCGGTGACAGGGTTGGGTGCCCTAGGGGCCAACGTCCTGACTTTC.

This clonotype has at least ten counts. This rearrangement joins TRBV11-3 to TRBJ2-1; possible D gene TRBD1, 6 bases. Looked up from germline, CDR1 is SGHNT and CDR2 is YENEEA. V shed 1 base and J shed 3 bases, with 10 bases lying between them. The CDR3 is 15 residues long. The DNA of the CDR3 is TGTGCCAGCAGCTTAGCCAGGGGTATCTACAATGAGCAGTTCTTC. This encodes CASSLARGIYNEQFF.

V and J are TRBV12-3 or TRBV12-4 and TRBJ2-3; tentative D call: TRBD2 (6 bases). With 10 bases removed from V and 0 bases from J, the gap between germline ends came to 17 bases. This CDR3 has 15 amino acids. CDR3 sequence: CATKKNSGSTDTQYF. The CDR3, as DNA: TGTGCCACCAAAAAGAACAGCGGGAGCACAGATACGCAGTATTTT.

This chain uses TRBV20-1 with TRBJ2-2, with unresolved D. CDR1 and CDR2 (germline): DFQATT, SNEGSKA (reference sequence). V gave up 0 bases and J gave up 7 bases, with 12 bases separating them. CDR3 length: 14 amino acids. CDR3 loop: CSARDLTVGGELFF. CDR3 nucleotide sequence: TGCAGTGCTAGAGACCTTACCGTCGGCGGGGAGCTGTTTTTT.